The 2 T cell receptor beta chains given below trace back to one sample, sequenced in a study of OX40 agonist ivuxolimab in advanced cancers. The repertoire was sequenced with immunoSEQ multiplex PCR; TCRdb's copy has only in-frame clones and lacks some. Of 74,000 or so clones listed, about nine tenths are singletons. The sequences come from CD4+ or CD8+ T cells sorted from blood, collected in a trial of the OX40 agonist ivuxolimab. The source of these receptors is an adult with an advanced solid tumor such as melanoma, head and neck, liver or kidney cancer.

The V call is TRBV4-3, the J call TRBJ1-1, with TRBD1 matching 9 bases. The CDR3 has 14 residues. Losses at the gene ends were 2 bases for V and 10 bases for J; bases not matched to a gene: 8. Germline lookup yields CDR1 LGHNA and CDR2 YSLEER. This CDR3 reads CASSQNGQGRRAFF. For the CDR3, the DNA is TGCGCCAGCAGCCAAAACGGACAGGGGAGGAGAGCTTTCTTT.

The rearrangement joins TRBV5-4 to TRBJ1-4, with 7 bases lining up with TRBD1. Germline V lookup: CDR1 SGHNT, CDR2 YYREEE (reference sequence). With 4 bases clipped from V and 5 bases from J, the junction kept 5 bases outside the gene matches. This CDR3 has 14 residues. The CDR3 nucleotides are TGTGCCAGCAGCCCCGGGGGACAGAATGAAAAACTGTTTTTT. Translation gives CASSPGGQNEKLFF.